This TCR beta chain was found in a study of shared clonotypes between healthy human individuals. V gave up 4 bases and J gave up 9 bases; unmatched junction bases: 13. The CDR3 loop spans 16 amino acids. From germline, CDR1 is SNHLY and CDR2 FYNNEI. Generated by immunoSEQ multiplex PCR, the TCRdb table keeps only in-frame clones and is missing some. The table shows some 2,000,000 clones, with about 95% occurring only once. Positively selected for CCR7, the CD45RO-negative cells used as naive CD8 cells excluded terminally differentiated effector memory CD45RA+ cells. The gene calls are TRBV2 and TRBJ2-1; TRBD2 aligns across 9 bases. This clonotype was sampled from a man between 18 and 35 years old in good health. The sequenced sample consisted of naive CD8+ T cells sorted from blood. Written as DNA, the CDR3 is TGTGCCAGCAGTGTTGAGGCGGGAGGGCCTAGAGGTGAGCAGTTCTTC. Amino acid sequence: CASSVEAGGPRGEQFF.